The 9 T cell receptor beta chains below come from one sample, sequenced in a study of type 1 regulatory T cells. A single record per CDR3 protein comes from TCRdb applying MiXCR to the reads. The repertoire holds roughly 60,000 distinct CDR3 sequences, approximately 60% seen once, with roughly 1.9% in the top ten. Their antigens remain unidentified. What was sequenced was cultured non-Tr1 T cells, either the whole culture or a sorted T cell fraction (not recorded which). The receptors shown here come from a human donor in good health.

The chain combines TRBV14 with TRBJ2-3; D might be TRBD2 (5 bases). The CDR3 consists of 17 residues. Per germline, CDR1 SGHDN and CDR2 FVKESK. V shed 0 bases and J shed 3 bases, with 16 bases lying between them. The CDR3 here is CASSQDRVGIGTDTQYF. The CDR3 bases are TGTGCCAGCAGCCAAGATCGGGTCGGGATAGGGACAGATACGCAGTATTTT.

The CDR3 nucleotides are TGCGCCAGCAGCGAAACCGGGACTAGCCCCCCAGATACGCAGTATTTT. Translation gives CASSETGTSPPDTQYF. The genes are TRBV5-1 and TRBJ2-3; 9 bases fit TRBD2. Germline loops: CDR1 SGHRS, CDR2 YFSETQ. The CDR3 is 16 amino acids. V shed 4 bases, J shed 4 bases, and the junction held 10 bases outside the gene matches.

There are a few counts of this clonotype. The chain joins TRBV5-5 to TRBJ2-7; D might be TRBD1 (6 bases). The CDR3 covers 14 residues. Per the germline V gene, CDR1 is SGHKS and CDR2 is YYEKEE (reference sequence). Trimming shortened V by 2 bases and J by 5 bases, and 14 bases separated the two germline ends. CDR3 nucleotide sequence: TGTGCCAGCAGCTTTGCCGGGACAATCAACGAGCAGTACTTC. This codes for CASSFAGTINEQYF.

This chain connects TRBV4-2 to TRBJ1-1; 7 bases match TRBD1. The J segment lost 0 bases and the V segment lost 6 bases, leaving 1 base of the junction unmatched. The CDR3 covers 13 residues. The germline V gene has CDR1 LGHNA and CDR2 YNFKEQ. Written as DNA, the CDR3 is TGTGCCAGCAGGGGACAGTTGAACACTGAAGCTTTCTTT. Protein product: CASRGQLNTEAFF.

This clonotype was found a few times. V usage is TRBV25-1 and J usage is TRBJ1-3; no clear D gene. The V end was cut by 11 bases, the J end by 0 bases, with 8 bases between. CDR1 MGHDK and CDR2 SYGVNS come from the germline V gene. The CDR3 sequence is 12 residues long. The CDR3 nucleotides read TGTGCCGCACGGGGCTCTGGAAACACCATATATTTT. It encodes CAARGSGNTIYF.

J is TRBJ2-3 and V is TRBV11-3; TRBD2 might be the D (6 bases). Looked up from germline, CDR1 is SGHNT and CDR2 is YENEEA. This CDR3 comprises 16 residues. Trimming took 4 bases from V and 3 from J, leaving 17 bases between them. CDR3 DNA sequence: TGTGCCAGCAGCTCCCCGACAGCCGCGGGGACAGATACGCAGTATTTT. As protein: CASSSPTAAGTDTQYF.

The rearrangement links TRBV5-1 to TRBJ2-4, with D possibly being TRBD1 (7 bases). The ends were cut back, 4 bases at V and 7 bases at J, with 21 bases in the middle. Per the germline V gene, CDR1 is SGHRS and CDR2 is YFSETQ. The CDR3 length is 16 residues. The CDR3 here is CASSKEAGAGGNIQYF. The CDR3 nucleotides are TGCGCCAGCAGCAAGGAGGCTGGCGCAGGGGGGAACATTCAGTACTTC.

This clonotype has a single count. The chain employs TRBV20-1 and TRBJ1-2; D is possibly TRBD1 (6 bases). This CDR3 spans 10 amino acids. The germline V gene has CDR1 DFQATT and CDR2 SNEGSKA (reference sequence). CDR3 amino acids: CGARGPGYTF. The CDR3 DNA follows: TGCGGGGCCCGGGGGCCTGGCTACACCTTC.

This clonotype has just a few counts. V is TRBV20-1 and J is TRBJ2-5, with D tentatively TRBD2 (7 bases). V dropped 0 bases and J dropped 7 bases, with 12 bases sitting between them. The V gene's germline CDR1 is DFQATT and CDR2 SNEGSKA (reference sequence). The CDR3 has 13 amino acids. The CDR3 coding sequence is TGCAGTGCTAGAGAAGATCGGGGGGCGACCCAGTACTTC. The encoded protein is CSAREDRGATQYF.